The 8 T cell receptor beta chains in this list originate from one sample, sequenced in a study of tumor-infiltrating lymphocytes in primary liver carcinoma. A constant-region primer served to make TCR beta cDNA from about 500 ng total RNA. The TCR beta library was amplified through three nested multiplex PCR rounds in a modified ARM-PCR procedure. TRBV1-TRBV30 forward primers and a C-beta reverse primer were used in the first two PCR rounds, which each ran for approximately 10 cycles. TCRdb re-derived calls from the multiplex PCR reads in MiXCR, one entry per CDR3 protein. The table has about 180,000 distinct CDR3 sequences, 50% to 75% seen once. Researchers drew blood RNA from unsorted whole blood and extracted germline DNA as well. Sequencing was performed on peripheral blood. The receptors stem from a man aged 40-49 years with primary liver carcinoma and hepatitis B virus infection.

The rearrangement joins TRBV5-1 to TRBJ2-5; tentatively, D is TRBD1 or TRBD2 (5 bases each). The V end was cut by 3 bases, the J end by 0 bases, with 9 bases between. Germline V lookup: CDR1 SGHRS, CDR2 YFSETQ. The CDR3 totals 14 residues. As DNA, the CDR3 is TGCGCCAGCAGCTCCGGGACGAACCAAGAGACCCAGTACTTC. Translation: CASSSGTNQETQYF.

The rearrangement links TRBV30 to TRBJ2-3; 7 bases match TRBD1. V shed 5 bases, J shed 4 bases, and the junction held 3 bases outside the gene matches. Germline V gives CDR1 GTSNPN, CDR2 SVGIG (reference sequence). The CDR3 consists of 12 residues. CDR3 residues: CAWATGADTQYF. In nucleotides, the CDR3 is TGTGCCTGGGCAACAGGGGCAGATACGCAGTATTTT.

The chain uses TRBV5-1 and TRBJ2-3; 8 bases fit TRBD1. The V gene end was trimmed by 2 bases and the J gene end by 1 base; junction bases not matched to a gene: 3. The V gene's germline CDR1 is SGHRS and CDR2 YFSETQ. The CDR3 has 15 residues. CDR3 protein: CASSLQGVGTDTQYF. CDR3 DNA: TGCGCCAGCAGCTTACAGGGGGTGGGCACAGATACGCAGTATTTT.

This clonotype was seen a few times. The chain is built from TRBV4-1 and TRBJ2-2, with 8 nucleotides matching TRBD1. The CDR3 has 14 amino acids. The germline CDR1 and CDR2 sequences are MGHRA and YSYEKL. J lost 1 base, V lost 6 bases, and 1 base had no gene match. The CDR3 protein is CASRGTGNTGELFF. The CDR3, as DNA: TGCGCCAGCAGGGGGACAGGGAACACCGGGGAGCTGTTTTTT.

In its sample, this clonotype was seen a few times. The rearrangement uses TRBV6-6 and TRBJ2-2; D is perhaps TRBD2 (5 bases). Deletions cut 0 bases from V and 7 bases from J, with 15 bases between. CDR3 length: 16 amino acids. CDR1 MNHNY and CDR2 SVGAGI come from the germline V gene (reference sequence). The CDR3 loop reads CASSYSSGIFGGELFF. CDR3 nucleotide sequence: TGTGCCAGCAGTTACTCGAGCGGAATCTTCGGCGGGGAGCTGTTTTTT.

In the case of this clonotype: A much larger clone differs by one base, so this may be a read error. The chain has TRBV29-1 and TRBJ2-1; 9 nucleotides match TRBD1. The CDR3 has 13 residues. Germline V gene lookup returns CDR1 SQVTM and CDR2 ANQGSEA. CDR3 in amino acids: CSASGTGSPERFF. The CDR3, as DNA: TGCAGCGCCTCCGGGACAGGGTCCCCTGAGCGGTTCTTC.

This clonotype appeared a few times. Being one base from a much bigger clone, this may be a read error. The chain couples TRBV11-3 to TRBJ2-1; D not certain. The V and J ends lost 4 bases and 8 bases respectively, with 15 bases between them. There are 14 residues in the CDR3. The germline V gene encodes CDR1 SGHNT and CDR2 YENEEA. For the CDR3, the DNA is TGTGCCAGCAGCTCCCCGACATCTGACGATGAGCAGTTCTTC. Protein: CASSSPTSDDEQFF. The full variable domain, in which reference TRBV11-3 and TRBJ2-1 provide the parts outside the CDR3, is EAGVVQSPRYKIIEKKQPVAFWCNPISGHNTLYWYLQNLGQGPELLIRYENEEAVDDSQLPKDRFSAERLKGVDSTLKIQPAELGDSAVYLCASSSPTSDDEQFFGPGTRLTVL.

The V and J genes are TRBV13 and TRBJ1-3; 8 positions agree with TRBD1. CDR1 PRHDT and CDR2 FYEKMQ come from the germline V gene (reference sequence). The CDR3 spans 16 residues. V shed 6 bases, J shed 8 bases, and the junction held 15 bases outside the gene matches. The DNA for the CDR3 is TGTGCCAGCAGTCTAGGCTCCCGGACAGGGCCAGACACCATATATTTT. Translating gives CASSLGSRTGPDTIYF.